This T cell receptor beta chain was captured by sequencing in a study of beta chain features in type 1 diabetes. Study-level background: When patients were set against healthy donors, age, gender and cell yields were similar. Broader study findings: VDJ junctions sequenced from type 1 diabetes patients showed fewer insertions and more deletions.

Sorting gave populations that all exceeded 95% purity. Looked up from germline, CDR1 is MNHNS and CDR2 is SASEGT. This CDR3 is 15 amino acids long. Trimming removed 2 bases at V and 4 bases at J, with 14 bases between. Expressed TCRB transcripts were sequenced, since all the RNA that had been isolated was reverse transcribed. Method: immunoSEQ multiplex PCR; TCRdb's copy keeps in-frame clones and lacks some. Found here are 150,000 to 190,000 clones, about 7.3% of them singletons; the top ten hold around 0.65%. In regard to this clone: As yet, its antigen is unknown.

The source material was central memory CD4+ T cells from blood. The clonotype was recovered from a man aged 18-30 years in good health. V is TRBV6-1 and J is TRBJ1-1; no reliable D call. The CDR3 DNA reads TGTGCCAGCAGTGAATTCCCGGGATTTGGCACTGAAGCTTTCTTT. Its translation: CASSEFPGFGTEAFF.